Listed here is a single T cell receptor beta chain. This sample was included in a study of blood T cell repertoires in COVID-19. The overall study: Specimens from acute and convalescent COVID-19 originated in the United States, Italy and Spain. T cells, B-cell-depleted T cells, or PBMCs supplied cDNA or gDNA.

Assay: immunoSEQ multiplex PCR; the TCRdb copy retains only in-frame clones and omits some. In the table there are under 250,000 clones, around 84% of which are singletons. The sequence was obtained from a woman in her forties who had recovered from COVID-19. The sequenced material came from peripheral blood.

The CDR3 DNA reads TGTGCCACCAGCATTGGGACACCTGGAAACACCATATATTTT. Translation: CATSIGTPGNTIYF. J is TRBJ1-3 and V is TRBV15, with D possibly TRBD1 on 6 matching bases. The germline gives CDR1 LNHNV, CDR2 YYDKDF (reference sequence). This CDR3 region has 14 residues. The V end was cut by 4 bases, the J end by 2 bases, with 9 bases between.